This is a list of T cell receptor beta chains from one sample in a study of T cells after yellow fever vaccination. One entry per CDR3 protein results from TCRdb running MiXCR on the 5' RACE reads. This sample has some 150,000 distinct CDR3 sequences, with roughly a tenth found just once. The sequenced sample was CD8+ T cells sorted from PBMCs, obtained 45 days after the yellow fever booster vaccination. The origin of the receptors is a man aged 18 to 30 who received the YFV17D yellow fever vaccine. Both conserved end residues are part of each CDR3. D genes are given only for firm matches. Clone size, where shown, is once, few, many, or a class for clones that have expanded.

abundance	v_gene	d_gene	j_gene	CDR3nt	CDR3aa
many	TRBV7-9	TRBD1	TRBJ1-1	TGTGCCAGCAGCCAAGGAGGGGGCGCCGGCACTGAAGCTTTCTTT	CASSQGGGAGTEAFF
few	TRBV4-1	TRBD1	TRBJ1-1	TGCGCCAGCAGCTCCCGGACGACAGGGGGGGACACTGAAGCTTTCTTT	CASSSRTTGGDTEAFF
few	TRBV4-3	-	TRBJ2-7	TGCGCCAGCAGCCTCGGAGAGGGAGCCTACGAGCAGTACTTC	CASSLGEGAYEQYF
few	TRBV6-5	-	TRBJ2-2	TGTGCCAGCAGTTACACCGCCGGGGAGCTGTTTTTT	CASSYTAGELFF
-	TRBV29-1	-	TRBJ1-2	TGCAGCGGGTATAGGGCGCCTAATGGCTACACCTTC	CSGYRAPNGYTF
-	TRBV20-1	-	TRBJ2-5	TGCAGTGCTGAACGGGACATCCAAGAGACCCAGTACTTC	CSAERDIQETQYF
few	TRBV7-6	-	TRBJ1-4	TGTGCCAGCAGCTTGGGGTGGGGGATAGAGGAAAAACTGTTTTTT	CASSLGWGIEEKLFF
-	TRBV4-1	-	TRBJ2-4	TGCGCCAGCAGCCTGCCCTCGGGCCAAGCCAAAAACATTCAGTACTTC	CASSLPSGQAKNIQYF
-	TRBV20-1	TRBD1	TRBJ1-2	TGCAGTGCTAGAGCAGGGGGTGGCTACACCTTC	CSARAGGGYTF
few	TRBV5-8	-	TRBJ1-6	TGTGCCAGCAGCCGGGGGGGGTTGTGGTATTCACCCCTCCACTTT	CASSRGGLWYSPLHF
few	TRBV3-1	TRBD2	TRBJ2-1	TGTGCCAGCAGCCGGGGGTTAGGAGCGGGGGGTACCACCTCCTACAATGAGCAGTTCTTC	CASSRGLGAGGTTSYNEQFF
-	TRBV27	-	TRBJ2-3	TGTGCCAGCTTTCCAGGGAACGCAGATACGCAGTATTTT	CASFPGNADTQYF
few	TRBV4-1	-	TRBJ2-5	TGCGCCAGCAGCCAAACTTCTCTCGGGCCAATCAAAGAGACCCAGTACTTC	CASSQTSLGPIKETQYF
few	TRBV15	TRBD1	TRBJ2-7	TGTGCCACCAGCATACGGGACAGAGGCTACGAGCAGTACTTC	CATSIRDRGYEQYF
few	TRBV18	-	TRBJ2-3	TGTGCCAGCTCACCACCTAGAGGAGGGACAGATACGCAGTATTTT	CASSPPRGGTDTQYF
few	TRBV12-3/TRBV12-4	-	TRBJ2-2	TGTGCCAGCAGTTTGAGAGTAGGGGGAAATTCGAACACCGGGGAGCTGTTTTTT	CASSLRVGGNSNTGELFF
-	TRBV7-3	-	TRBJ2-3	TGTGCCAGCAGCTTATTGGGACAAGCAGATACGCAGTATTTT	CASSLLGQADTQYF
few	TRBV11-2	-	TRBJ2-1	TGTGCCAGCAGCGAAGTGGGGGTAGAGCAGTTCTTC	CASSEVGVEQFF
many	TRBV27	-	TRBJ2-1	TGTGCCAGCCGTCTCTTGTCGGTATCTTACAATGAGCAGTTCTTC	CASRLLSVSYNEQFF
-	TRBV7-9	-	TRBJ2-3	TGTGCCAGCAGGTCCTGGGCAGATACGCAGTATTTT	CASRSWADTQYF
-	TRBV6-5	-	TRBJ1-2	TGTGCCAGCAGTTACTCGAGAGCGGCGGGGGGCGCGAACTATGGCTACACCTTC	CASSYSRAAGGANYGYTF
-	TRBV4-3	TRBD1	TRBJ2-1	TGCGCCAGCAGCCAAGGCTGGGACAGGAGCTCCTACAATGAGCAGTTCTTC	CASSQGWDRSSYNEQFF
-	TRBV6-1	-	TRBJ1-5	TGTGCCAGCAGGGGAGGGGGGGCGACTCAGCCCCAGCATTTT	CASRGGGATQPQHF
many	TRBV7-6	-	TRBJ1-1	TGTGCCAGCAGCTTAGGAGAAAGCACTGAAGCTTTCTTT	CASSLGESTEAFF
few	TRBV15	TRBD1	TRBJ2-2	TGTGCCACCACCCGGGACAGGGTGAACACCGGGGAGCTGTTTTTT	CATTRDRVNTGELFF
-	TRBV2	-	TRBJ2-1	TGTGCCAGCAGTCTAGCAATCGACAATGAGCAGTTCTTC	CASSLAIDNEQFF
-	TRBV12-3/TRBV12-4	-	TRBJ2-1	TGTGCCAGCAGGAGGGGGATTGAGCAGTTCTTC	CASRRGIEQFF
-	TRBV10-3	-	TRBJ1-5	TGTGCCATCAGTGAGTCTAGGCAGGCCTACAATCAGCCCCAGCATTTT	CAISESRQAYNQPQHF
few	TRBV19	TRBD1	TRBJ1-1	TGTGCCAGTCGTTGGACAGGGAACACTGAAGCTTTCTTT	CASRWTGNTEAFF
-	TRBV18	-	TRBJ1-3	TGTGCCAGCTCACCACAGATTAACTCTGGAAACACCATATATTTT	CASSPQINSGNTIYF
few	TRBV27	TRBD1	TRBJ2-2	TGTGCCAGCAGTGCACCCGGGACAGGGGTTGCCGGGGAGCTGTTTTTT	CASSAPGTGVAGELFF
few	TRBV9	TRBD2	TRBJ2-1	TGTGCCAGCGGGGCGGGGGGAACCTACAATGAGCAGTTCTTC	CASGAGGTYNEQFF
-	TRBV3-1	-	TRBJ1-5	TGTGCCAGCAGCCAAGGTACACGGCGCAGTGAGCCCCAGCATTTT	CASSQGTRRSEPQHF
few	TRBV28	-	TRBJ1-2	TGTGCCAGTGCTCAGTTTTCCCCTCAGGGAGACTATGGCTACACCTTC	CASAQFSPQGDYGYTF
many	TRBV6-2/TRBV6-3	-	TRBJ1-1	TGTGCCAGCAGTCGAATGAACACTGAAGCTTTCTTT	CASSRMNTEAFF
few	TRBV20-1	TRBD2	TRBJ2-1	TGCAGTGCTAGAGCTTCGACGGGACTAGCGGGGGTGCAGTTCTTC	CSARASTGLAGVQFF
few	TRBV7-3	TRBD2	TRBJ2-3	TGTGCCAGCAGTCCGGGACTAGCGGGGGGAGATACGCAGTATTTT	CASSPGLAGGDTQYF
-	TRBV6-1	-	TRBJ2-1	TGTGCCAGCAGTGATTGGTCAGGGGAGAATGGTGAGCAGTTCTTC	CASSDWSGENGEQFF
-	TRBV7-8	-	TRBJ2-3	TGTGCCAGCAGTGCGGAGCGGAGCACAGATACGCAGTATTTT	CASSAERSTDTQYF
-	TRBV4-3	TRBD1	TRBJ1-3	TGCGCCAGCAGTCTTCAGGGGGATTCCATTGGAAACACCATATATTTT	CASSLQGDSIGNTIYF
few	TRBV9	-	TRBJ2-2	TGTGCCAGCAGCGGGGACGGACCGAACACCGGGGAGCTGTTTTTT	CASSGDGPNTGELFF
-	TRBV20-1	TRBD1	TRBJ1-5	TGCAGTGCTAGAGATCGTGGGACAGGGGGACAGCCCCAGCATTTT	CSARDRGTGGQPQHF